These 15 T cell receptor beta chains were sequenced from one sample in a study of T cells after posttransplantation cyclophosphamide. Sequenced by immunoSEQ multiplex PCR; TCRdb stores in-frame clones only, minus some. This table has 11,000 to 15,000 clones, roughly 72% appearing once. The specimen sequenced was memory CD4+ T cells sorted from PBMCs. The receptors here all came from a man between 45 and 60 years old.

J is TRBJ2-2 and V is TRBV5-1; no clear D gene. Germline V gives CDR1 SGHRS, CDR2 YFSETQ. This CDR3 has 15 amino acids. V was pared by 6 bases and J by 7 bases, with 19 bases between. The CDR3 sequence is CASTLQPGSIGELFF. The CDR3, as DNA: TGCGCCAGCACTCTCCAACCCGGGTCAATCGGGGAGCTGTTTTTT.

The CDR3 protein is CASSEQGAGYTF. CDR3 DNA: TGTGCCAGCAGTGAACAAGGGGCTGGCTACACCTTC. This chain connects TRBV6-1 to TRBJ1-2; TRBD1 might be the D (5 bases). The CDR3 extends over 12 amino acids. From germline, CDR1 is MNHNS and CDR2 SASEGT. V gave up 2 bases and J gave up 7 bases, with 8 bases separating them.

The chain links TRBV28 to TRBJ2-3, with a weak D call TRBD2 (6 bases). V lost 5 bases to trimming and J lost 7 bases, with 10 bases between them. The germline gives CDR1 MDHEN, CDR2 SYDVKM. The CDR3 extends over 12 amino acids. CDR3 DNA sequence: TGTGCCAGCAGTACGGGGAGGAATACGCAGTATTTT. Its protein is CASSTGRNTQYF.

The rearrangement links TRBV7-9 to TRBJ1-1, with TRBD1 matching 10 bases. V gave up 7 bases and J gave up 10 bases; unmatched junction bases: 12. This CDR3 comprises 14 residues. Germline-derived CDR1 and CDR2 are SEHNR and FQNEAQ (reference sequence). For the CDR3, the DNA is TGTGCCAGCACCGGGACAGGGGAGGGATATCGAGCTTTCTTT. Its translation: CASTGTGEGYRAFF.

V usage is TRBV11-2 and J usage is TRBJ2-5, with a possible D match to TRBD2 (6 bases). CDR3 length equals 15 residues. Germline assignment: CDR1 SGHAT and CDR2 FQNNGV. V lost 6 bases, J lost 7 bases, and 21 bases lay in between. The CDR3 DNA follows: TGTGCCAGCAGTACATCCGGGACTCTCAAGAGGACCCAGTACTTC. It translates to CASSTSGTLKRTQYF.

The chain recombines TRBV11-2 with TRBJ2-1, with 8 bases matching TRBD1. The CDR3 totals 16 residues. Germline V gene sequence: CDR1 SGHAT, CDR2 FQNNGV. The J segment lost 6 bases and the V segment lost 5 bases, leaving 12 bases of the junction unmatched. CDR3 in amino acids: CASSTITGQAFNEQFF. The CDR3 DNA is TGTGCCAGCAGCACTATCACGGGACAGGCCTTCAATGAGCAGTTCTTC.

The chain uses TRBV23-1 and TRBJ1-6, with TRBD1 identical over 10 bases. TRBV23-1 is noted as an ORF with a role that remains uncertain. The CDR3 loop spans 17 amino acids. The ends lost 4 bases at V and 7 bases at J; junction bases unmatched: 10. CDR3 protein: CASSPPPGQGPNSPLHF. For the CDR3, the DNA is TGCGCCAGCAGTCCCCCACCGGGACAGGGGCCCAATTCACCCCTCCACTTT.

The chain joins TRBV5-4 to TRBJ1-2, with 9 bases lining up with TRBD1. The V gene end was trimmed by 6 bases and the J gene end by 3 bases; junction bases not matched to a gene: 6. In germline, CDR1 is SGHNT, CDR2 YYREEE (reference sequence). The CDR3 is made up of 14 amino acids. This chain's CDR3 is CASTSRDRDYGYTF. DNA of the CDR3: TGTGCCAGCACCTCAAGGGACAGGGACTATGGCTACACCTTC.

The V and J genes are TRBV12-5 and TRBJ1-5; 8 bases map to TRBD1. V was pared by 0 bases and J by 7 bases, with 8 bases of the junction left unmatched. The CDR3 length is 16 residues. Germline CDR1 reads LGHNT; CDR2 reads FRNRAP. CDR3 nucleotides: TGTGCTAGTGGTTTGGTATCGGGACAGGTTTACCAGCCCCAGCATTTT. It specifies CASGLVSGQVYQPQHF. Based on the CDR3 plus reference TRBV12-5 and TRBJ1-5, the full variable domain is DARVTQTPRHKVTEMGQEVTMRCQPILGHNTVFWYRQTMMQGLELLAYFRNRAPLDDSGMPKDRFSAEMPDATLATLKIQPSEPRDSAVYFCASGLVSGQVYQPQHFGDGTRLSIL.

V gene TRBV11-2 combines with J gene TRBJ1-2; D unclear. V was pared by 0 bases and J by 2 bases, with 7 bases between. CDR1 is SGHAT, CDR2 FQNNGV, per germline. The CDR3 sequence is 14 residues long. This CDR3 is CASSLDSENYGYTF. The CDR3 region has the DNA TGTGCCAGCAGCTTAGATTCCGAGAACTATGGCTACACCTTC.

The V and J genes are TRBV27 and TRBJ2-2, with TRBD2 matching 11 bases. The CDR3 contains 17 residues. Germline V gene lookup returns CDR1 MNHEY and CDR2 SMNVEV (reference sequence). V gave up 5 bases and J gave up 4 bases; unmatched junction bases: 9. Written as DNA, the CDR3 is TGTGCCAGCAGTGAGACAACCGGGACTAGCGGCACCGGGGAGCTGTTTTTT. Its protein product is CASSETTGTSGTGELFF.

This clone was seen a handful of times. The CDR3 bases are TGTGCCAGCAGCGTTCAGGGGGTTGGCCAGCCCCAGCATTTT. Translation gives CASSVQGVGQPQHF. The rearrangement joins TRBV9 to TRBJ1-5; 7 bases match TRBD1. J was trimmed by 7 bases and V by 2 bases; bases with no gene match: 6. The CDR3 runs to 14 residues. Germline CDR1 and CDR2: SGDLS and YYNGEE.

This chain connects TRBV30 to TRBJ2-3, with a weak D call TRBD2 (6 bases). Germline V gene sequence: CDR1 GTSNPN, CDR2 SVGIG (reference sequence). V was clipped by 4 bases and J by 3 bases, with 14 bases between them. The length of the CDR3 is 14 residues. The DNA for the CDR3 is TGTGCCTGGATATCCCCGGGAGTAACAGATACGCAGTATTTT. It codes for CAWISPGVTDTQYF.

The V call is TRBV18, the J call TRBJ1-5, with D hard to call. V lost 3 bases and J 4 bases, leaving 13 bases between the germline ends. Germline V gene sequence: CDR1 KGHSH, CDR2 LQKENI. The CDR3 runs 15 residues. This chain's CDR3 is CASSPPGSLNQPQHF. For the CDR3, the DNA is TGTGCCAGCTCACCCCCGGGGTCCTTGAATCAGCCCCAGCATTTT. The full variable domain, completed using reference TRBV18 and TRBJ1-5, is NAGVMQNPRHLVRRRGQEARLRCSPMKGHSHVYWYRQLPEEGLKFMVYLQKENIIDESGMPKERFSAEFPKEGPSILRIQQVVRGDSAAYFCASSPPGSLNQPQHFGDGTRLSIL.

The chain has TRBV2 and TRBJ1-2, with TRBD1 as a possible D gene (5 bases). Trimming left V 5 bases short and J 4 bases short, with 11 bases between. Germline-derived CDR1 and CDR2 are SNHLY and FYNNEI. The CDR3 is 13 amino acids. The DNA of the CDR3 is TGTGCCAGCAGTAAGACAGAGCTCTATGGCTACACCTTC. Its protein is CASSKTELYGYTF.